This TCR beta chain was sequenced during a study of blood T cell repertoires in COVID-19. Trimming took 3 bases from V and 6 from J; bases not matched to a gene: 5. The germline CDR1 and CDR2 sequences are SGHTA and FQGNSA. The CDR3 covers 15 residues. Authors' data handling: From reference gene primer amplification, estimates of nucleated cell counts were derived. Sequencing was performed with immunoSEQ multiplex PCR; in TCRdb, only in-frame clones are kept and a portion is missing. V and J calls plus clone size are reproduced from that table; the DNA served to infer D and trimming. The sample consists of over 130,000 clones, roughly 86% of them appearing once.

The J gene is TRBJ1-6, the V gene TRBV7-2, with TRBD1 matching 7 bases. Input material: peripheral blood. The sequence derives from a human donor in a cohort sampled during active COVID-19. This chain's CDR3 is CASSFRTGANSPLHF. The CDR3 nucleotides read TGTGCCAGCAGCTTTCGTACAGGGGCTAATTCACCCCTCCACTTT.